These T cell receptor beta chains were read from a single sample in a study of cytomegalovirus exposure and HLA in healthy donors. Here immunoSEQ multiplex PCR was the method, and the copy in TCRdb shows in-frame clones only, minus some. The repertoire holds more than 95,000 clones, with roughly 78% as singletons. Material: PBMCs. The receptors come from a man aged 30 to 39 in good health and CMV-seropositive. CDR3s include the opening cysteine and the closing phenylalanine or tryptophan. The D gene is left open where the match is weak. Part of the rows lack a size; the others show once, few, many or a class for expanded clones.

.,.,13,TRBJ1-5,TRBV18,CASSPQGNQPQHF,TGTGCCAGCTCACCTCAGGGAAATCAGCCCCAGCATTTT
.,.,13,TRBJ1-5,TRBV2,CASSELGDQPQHF,TGTGCCAGCAGTGAATTGGGAGATCAGCCCCAGCATTTT
.,TRBD1,15,TRBJ2-5,TRBV11-2,CASSLGQGAVGTQYF,TGTGCCAGCAGCCTGGGACAGGGGGCTGTAGGGACCCAGTACTTC
.,.,11,TRBJ2-1,TRBV7-2,CASSSSHEQFF,TGTGCCAGCAGTTCTTCCCATGAGCAGTTCTTC
.,.,17,TRBJ2-2,TRBV27,CASRVRWGGQNTGELFF,TGTGCCAGCAGAGTCCGGTGGGGGGGCCAGAACACCGGGGAGCTGTTTTTT
.,.,12,TRBJ1-4,TRBV29-1,CSVVQGNEKLFF,TGCAGCGTTGTTCAGGGGAATGAAAAACTGTTTTTT
.,TRBD2,18,TRBJ2-2,TRBV12-5,CASGLRLAGGGNTGELFF,TGTGCTAGTGGTTTGCGACTAGCGGGAGGTGGGAACACCGGGGAGCTGTTTTTT
.,TRBD2,15,TRBJ2-7,TRBV27,CASARGGQTSYEQYF,TGTGCCAGCGCTCGGGGGGGCCAGACCTCCTACGAGCAGTACTTC
.,.,14,TRBJ2-5,TRBV30,CAWSGAGPQETQYF,TGTGCCTGGAGTGGGGCTGGCCCCCAAGAGACCCAGTACTTC
.,.,15,TRBJ2-7,TRBV7-2,CASSLGGASAVEQYF,TGTGCCAGCAGCTTAGGGGGAGCTTCCGCGGTGGAGCAGTACTTC
.,TRBD1,15,TRBJ2-3,TRBV10-2,CASRGRDRFTDTQYF,TGCGCCTCTCGGGGGCGGGACAGGTTCACAGATACGCAGTATTTT
.,.,15,TRBJ2-7,TRBV7-8,CASSLDGRDFDEQYF,TGTGCCAGCAGCTTAGATGGCAGGGACTTCGACGAGCAGTACTTC
.,TRBD2,16,TRBJ2-1,TRBV9,CASSVAAGVSYNEQFF,TGTGCCAGCAGCGTAGCGGCGGGAGTGTCCTACAATGAGCAGTTCTTC
once,.,15,TRBJ1-2,TRBV5-1,CASSLGGQDSNGYTF,TGCGCCAGCAGCTTGGGAGGCCAAGACTCCAATGGCTACACCTTC
few,.,14,TRBJ2-1,TRBV7-6,CASSLAASDNEQFF,TGTGCCAGCAGCTTAGCGGCATCTGACAATGAGCAGTTCTTC
.,.,18,TRBJ1-5,TRBV27,CASSSKPLLMEGNQPQHF,TGTGCCAGCAGTTCCAAGCCCCTGTTGATGGAGGGCAATCAGCCCCAGCATTTT